This is a list of T cell receptor beta chains from one sample in a study of blood T cell repertoires in COVID-19. The method was immunoSEQ multiplex PCR; TCRdb's version includes in-frame clones alone and lacks a portion of them. The sample includes roughly 120,000 clones, under 95% of them seen just once. Input material: peripheral blood. The receptors shown here come from a man aged 45-65 years with active COVID-19. Both conserved end residues are part of each CDR3. The D gene is left open where the match is weak. The size of a clone is reported for some rows only, either as once, few or many, or as a class for expanded clones.

v_gene: TRBV9
abundance: -
len: 16
j_gene: TRBJ2-7
d_gene: -
CDR3nt: TGTGCCAGCAGCCCCTGGGACTCTTGGTCCACCTACGAGCAGTACTTC
CDR3aa: CASSPWDSWSTYEQYF

v_gene: TRBV6-6
abundance: -
len: 15
j_gene: TRBJ1-5
d_gene: TRBD1
CDR3nt: TGTGCCAGCACCACCAGGGACAGGAACAATCAGCCCCAGCATTTT
CDR3aa: CASTTRDRNNQPQHF

v_gene: TRBV2
abundance: -
len: 15
j_gene: TRBJ2-2
d_gene: -
CDR3nt: TGTGCCAGCAGGGAGGAGGCCGCGAACACCGGGGAGCTGTTTTTT
CDR3aa: CASREEAANTGELFF

v_gene: TRBV9
abundance: -
len: 14
j_gene: TRBJ1-1
d_gene: -
CDR3nt: TGTGCCAGCAGCTTGGGACTGAGGAACACTGAAGCTTTCTTT
CDR3aa: CASSLGLRNTEAFF

v_gene: TRBV3-1/TRBV3-2
abundance: -
len: 14
j_gene: TRBJ1-1
d_gene: -
CDR3nt: TGTGCCAGCAGCCAAGATTTGGAGGGGACTGAAGCTTTCTTT
CDR3aa: CASSQDLEGTEAFF

v_gene: TRBV10-3
abundance: -
len: 13
j_gene: TRBJ1-2
d_gene: -
CDR3nt: TGTGCCATCAGTGAGTGGGCAGATCGGGGCTACACCTTC
CDR3aa: CAISEWADRGYTF

v_gene: TRBV4-1
abundance: once
len: 19
j_gene: TRBJ1-4
d_gene: TRBD1
CDR3nt: TGCGCCAGCAGCCGCACACCGGGACAGAGTGGGGCAACTAATGAAAAACTGTTTTTT
CDR3aa: CASSRTPGQSGATNEKLFF

v_gene: TRBV5-8
abundance: -
len: 18
j_gene: TRBJ1-5
d_gene: -
CDR3nt: TGTGCCAGCAGCTCAACGGAATTTGGGCAGGGAGGACATCAGCCCCAGCATTTT
CDR3aa: CASSSTEFGQGGHQPQHF

v_gene: TRBV30
abundance: -
len: 13
j_gene: TRBJ2-3
d_gene: -
CDR3nt: TGTGCCTGGAGCGAAGACCGGCACAGTGCGCAGTATTTT
CDR3aa: CAWSEDRHSAQYF

v_gene: TRBV5-4
abundance: -
len: 12
j_gene: TRBJ1-1
d_gene: -
CDR3nt: TGTGCCAGCAGCTTGGGGGGCAATCCAGCTTTCTTT
CDR3aa: CASSLGGNPAFF

v_gene: TRBV25-1
abundance: -
len: 14
j_gene: TRBJ1-5
d_gene: -
CDR3nt: TGTGCCAGCAGTGAGACAGGAGAAAATCAGCCCCAGCATTTT
CDR3aa: CASSETGENQPQHF

v_gene: TRBV5-4
abundance: -
len: 14
j_gene: TRBJ1-1
d_gene: -
CDR3nt: TGTGCCAGCAGCCCGGACACAAAGAACACTGAAGCTTTCTTT
CDR3aa: CASSPDTKNTEAFF

v_gene: TRBV7-2
abundance: few
len: 14
j_gene: TRBJ1-2
d_gene: -
CDR3nt: TGTGCCAGCAGCTTAGCGGGGCAGTTCCATGGCTACACCTTC
CDR3aa: CASSLAGQFHGYTF

v_gene: TRBV5-6
abundance: -
len: 13
j_gene: TRBJ1-2
d_gene: TRBD1
CDR3nt: TGTGCCAGCAGCCCGGGACAGGGGCATGGCTACACCTTC
CDR3aa: CASSPGQGHGYTF

v_gene: TRBV20-1
abundance: -
len: 15
j_gene: TRBJ2-5
d_gene: TRBD2
CDR3nt: TGCAGTGCTAGTCTGAATAGCGGGAGGGCGGAGACCCAGTACTTC
CDR3aa: CSASLNSGRAETQYF

v_gene: TRBV4-1
abundance: -
len: 13
j_gene: TRBJ2-7
d_gene: -
CDR3nt: TGCGCCAGCAGCCGGGGAGAAGCCTACGAGCAGTACTTC
CDR3aa: CASSRGEAYEQYF

v_gene: TRBV4-2
abundance: -
len: 14
j_gene: TRBJ2-3
d_gene: -
CDR3nt: TGTGCCAGCAGTCGTAATACGGGGACAGATACGCAGTATTTT
CDR3aa: CASSRNTGTDTQYF

v_gene: TRBV4-2
abundance: -
len: 15
j_gene: TRBJ1-1
d_gene: TRBD1
CDR3nt: TGTGCCAGCAGCCAGGGGGGGACAGGGGGCAAAGAAGCTTTCTTT
CDR3aa: CASSQGGTGGKEAFF

v_gene: TRBV30
abundance: -
len: 15
j_gene: TRBJ2-2
d_gene: -
CDR3nt: TGTGCCTGGAGTCCAATTTTGTCCCGGACCGGGGAGCTGTTTTTT
CDR3aa: CAWSPILSRTGELFF

v_gene: TRBV28
abundance: -
len: 13
j_gene: TRBJ2-5
d_gene: TRBD2
CDR3nt: TGTGCCAGCAGACCGGGAGGCCAAGAGACCCAGTACTTC
CDR3aa: CASRPGGQETQYF

v_gene: TRBV15
abundance: -
len: 15
j_gene: TRBJ1-2
d_gene: TRBD1
CDR3nt: TGTGCCACCAGCAGTCATATACAGGGGACCTATGGCTACACCTTC
CDR3aa: CATSSHIQGTYGYTF

v_gene: TRBV19
abundance: -
len: 14
j_gene: TRBJ2-1
d_gene: TRBD2
CDR3nt: TGTGCCAGTAGTATGAGCGGGAGGGGCAATGAGCAGTTCTTC
CDR3aa: CASSMSGRGNEQFF

v_gene: TRBV4-2
abundance: -
len: 14
j_gene: TRBJ2-1
d_gene: TRBD2
CDR3nt: TGTGCCAGCAGCCCACCGGGACTATTCAATGAGCAGTTCTTC
CDR3aa: CASSPPGLFNEQFF

v_gene: TRBV7-9
abundance: -
len: 16
j_gene: TRBJ2-1
d_gene: TRBD2
CDR3nt: TGTGCCAGCAGCTTACTAGCGGGAGGGCCAAGAAATGAGCAGTTCTTC
CDR3aa: CASSLLAGGPRNEQFF

v_gene: TRBV6-6
abundance: -
len: 15
j_gene: TRBJ2-5
d_gene: TRBD2
CDR3nt: TGTGCCAGCAGTTACGCGGGGGGCGCGGGAGAGACCCAGTACTTC
CDR3aa: CASSYAGGAGETQYF

v_gene: TRBV5-1
abundance: -
len: 13
j_gene: TRBJ2-1
d_gene: -
CDR3nt: TGCGCCAGCAGTCCCGACAGACCCGATGAGCAGTTCTTC
CDR3aa: CASSPDRPDEQFF

v_gene: TRBV9
abundance: -
len: 14
j_gene: TRBJ2-1
d_gene: TRBD2
CDR3nt: TGTGCCAGCAGCGCCGGGACTAGCTTCAATGAGCAGTTCTTC
CDR3aa: CASSAGTSFNEQFF

v_gene: TRBV19
abundance: few
len: 15
j_gene: TRBJ2-5
d_gene: TRBD1
CDR3nt: TGTGCCAGTAGTGGGGACAGGGCCCGACAAGAGACCCAGTACTTC
CDR3aa: CASSGDRARQETQYF

v_gene: TRBV5-1
abundance: -
len: 15
j_gene: TRBJ2-1
d_gene: TRBD1
CDR3nt: TGCGCCAGCAGCACTACCGGGACAGGGGACAATGAGCAGTTCTTC
CDR3aa: CASSTTGTGDNEQFF

v_gene: TRBV6-5
abundance: -
len: 14
j_gene: TRBJ1-2
d_gene: -
CDR3nt: TGTGCCAGCACCCTAGGACAGACCAACTATGGCTACACCTTC
CDR3aa: CASTLGQTNYGYTF

v_gene: TRBV14
abundance: -
len: 15
j_gene: TRBJ1-1
d_gene: -
CDR3nt: TGTGCCAGCAGCCAGCAGGGGAGAAGTATGACTGAAGCTTTCTTT
CDR3aa: CASSQQGRSMTEAFF

v_gene: TRBV7-9
abundance: -
len: 16
j_gene: TRBJ2-2
d_gene: TRBD2
CDR3nt: TGTGCCAGCAGCCAACGTCTAGCGGGGGGCCACGGGGAGCTGTTTTTT
CDR3aa: CASSQRLAGGHGELFF

v_gene: TRBV4-1
abundance: -
len: 18
j_gene: TRBJ2-5
d_gene: -
CDR3nt: TGCGCCAGCAGCCAAGATGGTTCGGCGACTAACCTTCAAGAGACCCAGTACTTC
CDR3aa: CASSQDGSATNLQETQYF

v_gene: TRBV5-1
abundance: -
len: 16
j_gene: TRBJ2-1
d_gene: TRBD2
CDR3nt: TGCGCCAGCAGCTGGAGACTAGCGGGGGGGAACAATGAGCAGTTCTTC
CDR3aa: CASSWRLAGGNNEQFF

v_gene: TRBV3-1/TRBV3-2
abundance: -
len: 14
j_gene: TRBJ1-5
d_gene: TRBD1
CDR3nt: TGTGCCAGCAGCCAGGACAGGCTTAGCCGGCCCCAGCATTTT
CDR3aa: CASSQDRLSRPQHF

v_gene: TRBV18
abundance: -
len: 14
j_gene: TRBJ1-1
d_gene: TRBD1
CDR3nt: TGTGCCAGCTCACCACAGGGGGCCGACACTGAAGCTTTCTTT
CDR3aa: CASSPQGADTEAFF

v_gene: TRBV27
abundance: once
len: 16
j_gene: TRBJ2-3
d_gene: TRBD2
CDR3nt: TGTGCCAGCAAGACCCGACTAGCGGGAAGCACAGATACGCAGTATTTT
CDR3aa: CASKTRLAGSTDTQYF

v_gene: TRBV2
abundance: -
len: 12
j_gene: TRBJ2-7
d_gene: -
CDR3nt: TGTGCCAGTCGACGACAAACCTACGAGCAGTACTTC
CDR3aa: CASRRQTYEQYF

v_gene: TRBV24-1
abundance: -
len: 16
j_gene: TRBJ2-5
d_gene: TRBD1
CDR3nt: TGTGCCACCAGTGCGCGGACAGGGGGCTGGGGAGAGACCCAGTACTTC
CDR3aa: CATSARTGGWGETQYF

v_gene: TRBV6-4
abundance: -
len: 16
j_gene: TRBJ2-2
d_gene: -
CDR3nt: TGTGCCAGCAGTGACTCGTTGGGGGCGCGGACCGGGGAGCTGTTTTTT
CDR3aa: CASSDSLGARTGELFF

v_gene: TRBV11-3
abundance: -
len: 18
j_gene: TRBJ2-4
d_gene: TRBD1
CDR3nt: TGTGCCAGCAGCTTAGGGGCAGGGGGTTACATTGACAAAAACATTCAGTACTTC
CDR3aa: CASSLGAGGYIDKNIQYF

v_gene: TRBV6-5
abundance: once
len: 15
j_gene: TRBJ1-3
d_gene: -
CDR3nt: TGTGCCAGCAGTCCCGGGGGGGGGTTTGGAAACACCATATATTTT
CDR3aa: CASSPGGGFGNTIYF

v_gene: TRBV11-3
abundance: once
len: 15
j_gene: TRBJ1-6
d_gene: TRBD1
CDR3nt: TGTGCCAGCACCAAAGGGACAGGGGGCAGGTCACCCCTCCACTTT
CDR3aa: CASTKGTGGRSPLHF

v_gene: TRBV6-4
abundance: -
len: 18
j_gene: TRBJ2-1
d_gene: -
CDR3nt: TGTGCCAGCAGTGACTCCCGACGCAGGCCTAACTTTAACAATGAGCAGTTCTTC
CDR3aa: CASSDSRRRPNFNNEQFF

v_gene: TRBV14
abundance: -
len: 14
j_gene: TRBJ2-2
d_gene: -
CDR3nt: TGTGCCAGCAGCCAATCTTCAGTGACCGGGGAGCTGTTTTTT
CDR3aa: CASSQSSVTGELFF

v_gene: TRBV5-5
abundance: -
len: 16
j_gene: TRBJ2-3
d_gene: TRBD2
CDR3nt: TGTGCCAGCAGCTTGGAGGTCGGGCTAGCGGGGGGTACGCAGTATTTT
CDR3aa: CASSLEVGLAGGTQYF

v_gene: TRBV9
abundance: few
len: 16
j_gene: TRBJ2-1
d_gene: -
CDR3nt: TGTGCCAGCAGCGTAGCTCCGCGGGCCTCCTACAATGAGCAGTTCTTC
CDR3aa: CASSVAPRASYNEQFF

v_gene: TRBV4-2
abundance: few
len: 14
j_gene: TRBJ1-1
d_gene: -
CDR3nt: TGTGCCAGCAGCCAAGATATTTTGAACACTGAAGCTTTCTTT
CDR3aa: CASSQDILNTEAFF

v_gene: TRBV27
abundance: -
len: 15
j_gene: TRBJ2-3
d_gene: TRBD2
CDR3nt: TGTGCCAGCATCCCCAGCGGGAGGGGGGTGGATACGCAGTATTTT
CDR3aa: CASIPSGRGVDTQYF

v_gene: TRBV2
abundance: -
len: 14
j_gene: TRBJ2-5
d_gene: TRBD1
CDR3nt: TGTGCCAGCCGTGACAGGGCCCTAGAAGAGACCCAGTACTTC
CDR3aa: CASRDRALEETQYF

v_gene: TRBV7-6
abundance: -
len: 16
j_gene: TRBJ2-1
d_gene: -
CDR3nt: TGTGCCAGCAGCTTAGTGGACAGAGGCTCCTACAATGAGCAGTTCTTC
CDR3aa: CASSLVDRGSYNEQFF

v_gene: TRBV27
abundance: -
len: 15
j_gene: TRBJ1-3
d_gene: -
CDR3nt: TGTGCCAGCAGTTCGAGCAGGGGAGCAGGAAACACCATATATTTT
CDR3aa: CASSSSRGAGNTIYF

v_gene: TRBV21-1
abundance: -
len: 12
j_gene: TRBJ2-5
d_gene: -
CDR3nt: TGTGCCAGCATGGGGGGCCAAGAGACCCAGTACTTC
CDR3aa: CASMGGQETQYF

v_gene: TRBV5-6
abundance: -
len: 16
j_gene: TRBJ2-5
d_gene: -
CDR3nt: TGTGCCAGCAGTTTTGCTGGGAGAGTTCCCCAAGAGACCCAGTACTTC
CDR3aa: CASSFAGRVPQETQYF

v_gene: TRBV7-8
abundance: once
len: 15
j_gene: TRBJ1-6
d_gene: TRBD1
CDR3nt: TGTGCCAGCAGCTTAGACAGACAGGGCGGTTCACCCCTCCACTTT
CDR3aa: CASSLDRQGGSPLHF

v_gene: TRBV11-2
abundance: -
len: 16
j_gene: TRBJ2-1
d_gene: -
CDR3nt: TGTGCCAGCAGCTTAGAGGCAAGCAGGCCGGCCAATGAGCAGTTCTTC
CDR3aa: CASSLEASRPANEQFF

v_gene: TRBV5-5
abundance: -
len: 15
j_gene: TRBJ1-3
d_gene: TRBD1
CDR3nt: TGTGCCAGCAGCAGGACAGGGGGCGCAGGAAACACCATATATTTT
CDR3aa: CASSRTGGAGNTIYF

v_gene: TRBV6-7
abundance: -
len: 15
j_gene: TRBJ1-3
d_gene: TRBD1
CDR3nt: TGTGCCAGCAGTTGCGACAGGGGATCTGGAAACACCATATATTTT
CDR3aa: CASSCDRGSGNTIYF